Sequencing of this T cell receptor beta chain was carried out in a study of T cell changes during pregnancy in multiple sclerosis. The table came from immunoSEQ multiplex PCR; TCRdb's copy has only in-frame clones and leaves some out. Among around 59,000 clones listed, roughly nine tenths were seen once. Trimming stripped 4 bases from V and 8 bases from J, with 8 bases between. This CDR3 is built from 11 residues. In germline, CDR1 is SQVTM, CDR2 ANQGSEA. The material was CD4+ T cells from peripheral blood mononuclear cells, obtained in the first trimester of pregnancy. The TCR comes from a female donor with multiple sclerosis, enrolled in a pregnancy study. V usage is TRBV29-1 and J usage is TRBJ1-4; D is undetermined. Written as DNA, the CDR3 is TGCAGCGTTGTCAGAGGCGAAAAACTGTTTTTT. Translation: CSVVRGEKLFF.